What follows are 13 T cell receptor beta chains derived from one specimen sequenced in a study of cytomegalovirus exposure and HLA in healthy donors. Use of 60 Vbeta and 13 Jbeta primers characterized the PCR. Method: immunoSEQ multiplex PCR; TCRdb's copy keeps in-frame clones and lacks some. The data contain more than 100,000 clones, 75% to 85% of them seen just once; the ten biggest clones take up 1%. Material for sequencing was PBMCs. These receptors were taken from a man aged 40-55 years in good health and CMV-seronegative.

The V gene is TRBV5-1, the J gene TRBJ2-5; 9 positions match TRBD2. CDR1 and CDR2 from the germline V gene are SGHRS and YFSETQ. The CDR3 contains 15 residues. V dropped 4 bases and J dropped 4; count of bases not matched to a gene: 8. The CDR3 sequence: CASSAQRGVGETQYF. The DNA for the CDR3 is TGCGCCAGCAGCGCCCAGCGGGGGGTAGGAGAGACCCAGTACTTC.

V gene TRBV6-1 combines with J gene TRBJ2-3, with D possibly TRBD2 on 5 matching bases. V was shortened by 8 bases and J by 4 bases, with 10 bases between the two germline ends. Germline CDR1 is MNHNS and CDR2 is SASEGT. The CDR3 runs to 12 residues. CDR3: CASLGVPDTQYF. CDR3 bases: TGTGCCAGCTTGGGAGTGCCAGATACGCAGTATTTT.

The V gene is TRBV27, the J gene TRBJ2-7, with 12 positions matching TRBD1. CDR3 length equals 14 residues. From germline, CDR1 is MNHEY and CDR2 SMNVEV (reference sequence). With 4 bases clipped from V and 7 bases from J, the junction kept 5 bases outside the gene matches. The CDR3 sequence is CASSWGQGAGEQYF. The DNA of the CDR3 is TGTGCCAGCAGTTGGGGACAGGGGGCGGGTGAGCAGTACTTC.

For the CDR3, the DNA is TGTGCCAGCAGTTCTCGGACAGGGGCACGAAGGGATACGCAGTATTTT. It translates to CASSSRTGARRDTQYF. V usage is TRBV27 and J usage is TRBJ2-3; 9 bases agree with TRBD1. Germline CDR1 MNHEY, CDR2 SMNVEV (reference sequence). The CDR3 is 16 residues long. Trimming cost V 4 bases and J 6 bases; bases outside gene matches: 11.

This chain links TRBV11-2 with TRBJ1-2; perhaps TRBD1 as D (6 bases). The CDR3 contains 14 residues. The germline CDR1 and CDR2 sequences are SGHAT and FQNNGV. Deletions cut 1 base from V and 10 bases from J, with 16 bases between. The CDR3 coding sequence is TGTGCCAGCAGCTTAGCGGGACATTATCGCGACTACACCTTC. The encoded protein is CASSLAGHYRDYTF.

The V and J genes are TRBV19 and TRBJ1-2, with 7 bases lining up with TRBD1. This CDR3 region has 13 residues. The V gene's germline CDR1 is LNHDA and CDR2 SQIVND (reference sequence). Unmatched junction bases numbered 5, after V lost 6 bases and J lost 4 bases. The CDR3 protein is CASRTQGTYGYTF. CDR3 DNA sequence: TGTGCCAGTAGAACACAGGGGACCTATGGCTACACCTTC.

This chain joins TRBV28 and TRBJ1-2; D is perhaps TRBD1 (5 bases). This CDR3 spans 16 amino acids. Germline CDR1 MDHEN, CDR2 SYDVKM. Trimming pared 6 bases from V and 7 bases from J, leaving 24 bases between. The CDR3 spells CASSLRTQTGLGGYTF. CDR3 DNA sequence: TGTGCCAGCAGCCTCAGAACACAAACAGGCCTCGGTGGCTACACCTTC.

V and J are TRBV18 and TRBJ2-1; D is possibly TRBD1 (6 bases). Looked up from germline, CDR1 is KGHSH and CDR2 is LQKENI. The CDR3 contains 15 residues. V lost 6 bases, J lost 0 bases, and 12 bases lay in between. CDR3 protein: CASSPGTPSYNEQFF. Here the CDR3 DNA reads TGTGCCAGCTCCCCCGGGACACCCTCCTACAATGAGCAGTTCTTC.

The chain recombines TRBV28 with TRBJ1-1; 7 positions agree with TRBD1. V shed 7 bases and J 5 bases; nucleotides not matched to a gene: 10. The CDR3 has 14 residues. CDR1 MDHEN and CDR2 SYDVKM come from the germline V gene. The DNA for the CDR3 is TGTGCCAGCAATTCCCCACAGGGGTGGACTGAAGCTTTCTTT. This translates into CASNSPQGWTEAFF.

CDR3 in DNA: TGTGCCAGCACCGGGACAGAGGGAGGTGGCTACACCTTC. Translated, it gives CASTGTEGGGYTF. The chain has TRBV6-6 and TRBJ1-2; 7 bases are a match to TRBD1. Germline values: CDR1 MNHNY, CDR2 SVGAGI (reference sequence). There are 13 residues in the CDR3. V trimming: 7 bases; J trimming: 7 bases; junction bases outside the gene matches: 9.

This chain links TRBV5-1 with TRBJ1-2; TRBD1 agrees at 8 bases. The length of the CDR3 is 15 residues. Germline lookup yields CDR1 SGHRS and CDR2 YFSETQ. V was clipped by 0 bases and J by 6 bases; unmatched bases: 7. This chain's CDR3 is CASSLETGAIDGYTF. The CDR3 bases are TGCGCCAGCAGCTTGGAGACAGGGGCGATCGATGGCTACACCTTC. Combining the CDR3 with reference TRBV5-1 and TRBJ1-2 gives the whole variable domain KAGVTQTPRYLIKTRGQQVTLSCSPISGHRSVSWYQQTPGQGLQFLFEYFSETQRNKGNFPGRFSGRQFSNSRSEMNVSTLELGDSALYLCASSLETGAIDGYTFGSGTRLTVV.

This clone came up a few times. The rearrangement joins TRBV5-1 to TRBJ1-3; D remains unclear. Per germline, CDR1 SGHRS and CDR2 YFSETQ. This CDR3 contains 14 residues. The V gene lost 0 bases and the J gene lost 4 bases, with 8 bases spanning the gap. The CDR3: CASSLGVVGNTIYF. The CDR3 DNA is TGCGCCAGCAGCTTGGGAGTCGTCGGAAACACCATATATTTT.

The gene calls are TRBV5-1 and TRBJ2-3; TRBD2 aligns across 8 bases. Per the germline V gene, CDR1 is SGHRS and CDR2 is YFSETQ. V dropped 4 bases and J dropped 4; count of bases not matched to a gene: 8. This CDR3 region has 15 residues. The CDR3 here is CASSPAGDLADTQYF. The CDR3 nucleotides are TGCGCCAGCAGCCCAGCGGGAGACTTGGCAGATACGCAGTATTTT.